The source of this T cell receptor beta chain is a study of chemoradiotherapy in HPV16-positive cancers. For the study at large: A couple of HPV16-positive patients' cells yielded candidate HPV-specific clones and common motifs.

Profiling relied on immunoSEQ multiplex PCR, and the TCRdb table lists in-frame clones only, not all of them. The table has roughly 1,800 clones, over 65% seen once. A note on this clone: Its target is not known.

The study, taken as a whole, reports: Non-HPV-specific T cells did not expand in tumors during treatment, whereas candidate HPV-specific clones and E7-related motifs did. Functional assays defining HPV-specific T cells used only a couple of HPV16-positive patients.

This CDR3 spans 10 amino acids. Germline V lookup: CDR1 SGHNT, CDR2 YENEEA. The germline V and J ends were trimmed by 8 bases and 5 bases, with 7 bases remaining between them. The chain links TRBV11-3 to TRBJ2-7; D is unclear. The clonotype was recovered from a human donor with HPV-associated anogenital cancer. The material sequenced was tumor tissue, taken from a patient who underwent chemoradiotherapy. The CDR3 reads CASSNDEQYF. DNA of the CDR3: TGTGCCAGCTCTAACGACGAGCAGTACTTC. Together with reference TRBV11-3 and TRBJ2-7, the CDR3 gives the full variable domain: EAGVVQSPRYKIIEKKQPVAFWCNPISGHNTLYWYLQNLGQGPELLIRYENEEAVDDSQLPKDRFSAERLKGVDSTLKIQPAELGDSAVYLCASSNDEQYFGPGTRLTVT.